This is a list of T cell receptor beta chains from one sample in a study of immune cell composition in non-small cell lung cancer. Assay used: immunoSEQ multiplex PCR; TCRdb lists only in-frame clones, some missing. This sample carries 2,000 to 2,500 clones, 65% to 85% of them seen once, and the ten largest clones take around 14%. Sequencing was done on a sample of non-adjacent lung tissue. These TCRs come from a human donor with non-small cell lung cancer. Each CDR3 is given with its conserved first and last residue.

TRBV28,TRBJ1-5,CASKSRQGSGWGSNQPQHF
TRBV6-6,TRBJ2-7,CASSHGSGYEQYF
TRBV6-4,TRBJ2-1,CASSLDGGTYNEQFF
TRBV7-9,TRBJ2-7,CASSLGSTIGDEQYF
TRBV11-2,TRBJ2-3,CASSPESPPDTQYF
TRBV2,TRBJ2-5,CASSEQETQYF
TRBV5-1,TRBJ2-7,CASSLGQGANEQYF
TRBV27,TRBJ1-3,CASSPGMDGNTIYF
TRBV19,TRBJ1-5,CASSIAGSNQPQHF
TRBV18,TRBJ2-7,CASSEGTSGLSSYEQYF
TRBV6-1,TRBJ2-3,CASNQGGAADTQYF
TRBV14,TRBJ2-1,CASSPRLAVNEQFF
TRBV5-6,TRBJ2-7,CASSGSSADEQYF
TRBV30,TRBJ1-5,CAWKGTATNQPQHF
TRBV5-1,TRBJ2-7,CASSFYGGSSYEQYF
TRBV9,TRBJ2-1,CASSVGPAGGPSQFF
TRBV28,TRBJ2-7,CASSLTGSSYEQYF
TRBV18,TRBJ2-7,CASSPPGTGGNEQYF
TRBV14,TRBJ2-5,CASSQGVRTGEETQYF
TRBV7-2,TRBJ1-3,CASSLDRVSGNTIYF
TRBV7-6,TRBJ2-1,CASSLVGEGYEQFF
TRBV9,TRBJ2-7,CASSVDQGGEEQYF
TRBV30,TRBJ1-1,CAWSGRWDTNTEAFF
TRBV19,TRBJ2-7,CASSLRTGQSFEQYF
TRBV11-2,TRBJ2-7,CASSLRDTNGEQYF
TRBV15,TRBJ2-1,CATSTEKGLAGGYEQFF
TRBV5-8,TRBJ2-2,CASSPGLAGAGELFF
TRBV5-4,TRBJ2-3,CASSLRLAGGPTDTQYF